This TCR beta chain was documented in a study of cytomegalovirus exposure and HLA in healthy donors. Amplification used 60 Vbeta primers and 13 Jbeta primers. Data came from immunoSEQ multiplex PCR; TCRdb stores just in-frame clones and leaves some out. The sample lists more than 100,000 clones, roughly 80% occurring once. Nominally healthy donors provided the samples, though records likely missed some immune exposures. Germline assignment: CDR1 MNHNS and CDR2 SASEGT. The CDR3 is 14 residues long. V lost 8 bases, J lost 4 bases, and 12 bases lay in between. The receptor comes from a man aged 55-75 years in good health and CMV-seropositive. The rearrangement links TRBV6-1 to TRBJ2-6; possible D gene TRBD2, 5 bases. The sequenced sample consisted of PBMCs. The CDR3 DNA reads TGTGCCAGCTCGGAGGAATCCGGGGCCAACGTCCTGACTTTC. Residues: CASSEESGANVLTF.